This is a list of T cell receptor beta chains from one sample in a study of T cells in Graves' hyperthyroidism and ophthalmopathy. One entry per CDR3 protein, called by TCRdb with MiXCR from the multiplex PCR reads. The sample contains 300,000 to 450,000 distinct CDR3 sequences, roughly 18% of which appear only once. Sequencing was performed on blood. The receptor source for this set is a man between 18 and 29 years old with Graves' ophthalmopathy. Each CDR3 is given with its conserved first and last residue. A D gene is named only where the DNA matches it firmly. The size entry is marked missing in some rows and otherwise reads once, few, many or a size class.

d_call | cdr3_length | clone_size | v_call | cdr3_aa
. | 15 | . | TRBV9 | CASSLRPGGFDEQFF
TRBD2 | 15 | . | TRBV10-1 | CASSDGGIGNNEQFF
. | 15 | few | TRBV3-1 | CASGGGGVHGGGYTF
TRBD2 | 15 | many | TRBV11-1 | CASSLVAGEAYEQYF
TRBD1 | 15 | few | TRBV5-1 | CASSPQTGVRNEQYF
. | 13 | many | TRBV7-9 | CASSPRASYEQYF
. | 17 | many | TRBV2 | CASPKPFSSAGDRGQYF
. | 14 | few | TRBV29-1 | CSVAARVNYNEQFF
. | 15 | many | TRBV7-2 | CASSYNGGDNQPQHF
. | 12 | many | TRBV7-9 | CASSLAPTAQYF
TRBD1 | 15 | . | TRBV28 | CASEGQGVLNYGYTF
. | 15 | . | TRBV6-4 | CASSDSLGATDTQYF
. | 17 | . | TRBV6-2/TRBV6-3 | CASSYSTSYRLADGYTF
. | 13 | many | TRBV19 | CASKGWLGEKAFF
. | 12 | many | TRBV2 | CASRHGKYEQYF
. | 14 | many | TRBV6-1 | CASSKGSSNQPQHF
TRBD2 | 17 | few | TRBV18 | CASSPPGSGGAYNEQFF
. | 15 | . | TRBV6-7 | CASAERGTNQETQYF
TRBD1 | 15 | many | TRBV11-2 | CASSSGQGGYNEQFF
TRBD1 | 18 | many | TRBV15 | CATSRDIELGQRIYEQYF
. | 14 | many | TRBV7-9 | CASSLVPRNYGYTF
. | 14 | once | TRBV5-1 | CASNPGAGQETQYF
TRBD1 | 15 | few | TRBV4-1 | CASSTTETGHYGCTF
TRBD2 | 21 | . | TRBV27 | CASSSEPLGIEGGERSSGQFF
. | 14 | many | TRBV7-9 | CASSPVGVGTEAFF
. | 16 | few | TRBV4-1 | CASSQSYGSTGKTQYF
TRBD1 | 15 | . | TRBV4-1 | CASSQRDREAETQYF
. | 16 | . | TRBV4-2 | CASSQGPGDNTGELFF
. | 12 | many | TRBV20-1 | CSASPPDTEAFF
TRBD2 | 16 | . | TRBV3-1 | CASSQDPSGLAGELFF
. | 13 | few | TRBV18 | CASSSMGDEKLFF
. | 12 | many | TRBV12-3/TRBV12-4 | CASTRGNTEAFF
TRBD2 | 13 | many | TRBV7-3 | CASSSGGADTQYF
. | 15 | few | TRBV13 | CASTDSAVNTGELFF
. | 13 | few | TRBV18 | CASSPWTVYEQYF
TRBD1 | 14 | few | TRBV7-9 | CASSHRTGPGELFF
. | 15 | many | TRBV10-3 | CAIAAGGPSTDTQYF
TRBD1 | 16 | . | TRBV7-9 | CASSLTGTGLDWPQHF
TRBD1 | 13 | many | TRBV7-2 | CASSLLTGQGYTF
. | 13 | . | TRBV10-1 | CASSESGAGEQYF
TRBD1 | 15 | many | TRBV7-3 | CASSYGDRDTYEQYF
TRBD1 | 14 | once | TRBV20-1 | CSARAPTGHQPQHF
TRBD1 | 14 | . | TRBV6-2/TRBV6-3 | CASSLDRVRAEAFF
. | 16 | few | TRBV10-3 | CAISEAGGALRYGYTF
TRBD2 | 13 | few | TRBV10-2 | CASIRAGDDEQFF
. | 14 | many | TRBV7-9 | CASSPRRGLDTQYF
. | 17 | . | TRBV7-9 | CASSLKVIRDLNNEQFF
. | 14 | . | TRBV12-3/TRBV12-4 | CASSLELGNQPQHF
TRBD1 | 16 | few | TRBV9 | CASSPRQGANQETQYF
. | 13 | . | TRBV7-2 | CASSLSAAETQYF
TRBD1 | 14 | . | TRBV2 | CARDPGQLNTEAFF
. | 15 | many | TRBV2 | CASPASPGRRYGYTF
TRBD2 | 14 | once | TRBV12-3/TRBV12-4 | CASSLTSGVYEQYF
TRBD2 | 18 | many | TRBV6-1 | CASSLIAGGQGMTDTQYF
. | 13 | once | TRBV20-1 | CSARDPRDHGYTF
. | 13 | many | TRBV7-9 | CASSLGEIYEQYF
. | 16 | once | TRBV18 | CASSLLTGRSSYEQYF